One sample yielded the 32 T cell receptor beta chains listed below, sequenced in a study of cytomegalovirus exposure and HLA in healthy donors. PCR involved 60 Vbeta and 13 Jbeta primers. Sequencing was performed with immunoSEQ multiplex PCR; in TCRdb, only in-frame clones are kept and a portion is missing. Across about 33,000 clones, the top ten clones capture 3.5% to 5% of the sample. The specimen sequenced was PBMCs. The receptor set was obtained from a woman in her thirties or forties in good health and CMV-seropositive.

The genes are TRBV4-1 and TRBJ2-7, with a weak D call TRBD2 (5 bases). The CDR3 extends over 16 amino acids. Trimming stripped 3 bases from V and 1 base from J, with 16 bases between. The germline V gene encodes CDR1 MGHRA and CDR2 YSYEKL. The CDR3 sequence is CASSQNLEAVSYEQYF. CDR3 DNA: TGCGCCAGCAGCCAGAATCTGGAGGCAGTATCCTACGAGCAGTACTTC.

The chain links TRBV18 to TRBJ2-3, with a possible D match to TRBD2 (6 bases). The V gene's germline CDR1 is KGHSH and CDR2 LQKENI. CDR3 length: 18 amino acids. The V end was cut by 0 bases, the J end by 3 bases, with 19 bases between. CDR3 coding DNA: TGTGCCAGCTCACCACCGTTGATGACGGGAGTTTCTACAGATACGCAGTATTTT. This sequence encodes CASSPPLMTGVSTDTQYF.

The chain carries TRBV6-1 and TRBJ2-3, with D possibly being TRBD1 (5 bases). The CDR3 contains 15 residues. Germline loops: CDR1 MNHNS, CDR2 SASEGT. V dropped 7 bases and J dropped 0 bases, with 14 bases sitting between them. The CDR3 protein is CASTRWGGSTDTQYF. The CDR3 nucleotides read TGTGCCAGCACTCGATGGGGCGGTAGCACAGATACGCAGTATTTT.

The genes are TRBV28 and TRBJ1-4; 7 nucleotides agree with TRBD1. This CDR3 has 14 residues. From germline, CDR1 is MDHEN and CDR2 SYDVKM. After removal of 6 bases from V and 1 base from J, the junction contained 2 bases not matched to a gene. The CDR3 sequence is CASSRQGTNEKLFF. In nucleotides, the CDR3 is TGTGCCAGCAGCCGACAGGGAACTAATGAAAAACTGTTTTTT. The entire variable domain, with the rest obtained from reference TRBV28 and TRBJ1-4, is as follows: DVKVTQSSRYLVKRTGEKVFLECVQDMDHENMFWYRQDPGLGLRLIYFSYDVKMKEKGDIPEGYSVSREKKERFSLILESASTNQTSMYLCASSRQGTNEKLFFGSGTQLSVL.

The chain uses TRBV5-6 and TRBJ2-2; TRBD2 agrees at 7 bases. Trimming removed 4 bases from V and 1 base from J; junction bases left unmatched: 10. Germline lookup yields CDR1 SGHDT and CDR2 YYEEEE. The length of the CDR3 is 17 residues. The DNA of the CDR3 is TGTGCCAGCAGCGCCCCGGGGAGGGTTGAGAACACCGGGGAGCTGTTTTTT. Translation: CASSAPGRVENTGELFF. The full variable domain, in which reference TRBV5-6 and TRBJ2-2 provide the parts outside the CDR3, is DAGVTQSPTHLIKTRGQQVTLRCSPKSGHDTVSWYQQALGQGPQFIFQYYEEEERQRGNFPDRFSGHQFPNYSSELNVNALLLGDSALYLCASSAPGRVENTGELFFGEGSRLTVL.

The chain carries TRBV7-2 and TRBJ2-3; a possible D gene is TRBD1 (5 bases). Germline loops: CDR1 SGHTA, CDR2 FQGNSA. Trimming shortened V by 1 base and J by 6 bases, and 8 bases separated the two germline ends. CDR3 length: 13 amino acids. This chain's CDR3 is CASSLDWGDTQYF. DNA for the CDR3: TGTGCCAGCAGCTTAGATTGGGGCGATACGCAGTATTTT.

V gene TRBV6-1 combines with J gene TRBJ1-5; D perhaps matches TRBD1 (6 bases). Germline assignment: CDR1 MNHNS and CDR2 SASEGT. Trimming pared 7 bases from V and 0 bases from J, leaving 13 bases between. The CDR3 extends over 15 amino acids. The CDR3 DNA reads TGTGCCAGCACCCAGGGGCAGAATAGCAATCAGCCCCAGCATTTT. It is translated as CASTQGQNSNQPQHF.

CDR3 amino acids: CSTRTGGSTEAFF. As DNA, the CDR3 is TGCAGCACAAGGACAGGGGGGAGTACTGAAGCTTTCTTT. V gene TRBV29-1 combines with J gene TRBJ1-1; 10 nucleotides match TRBD1. V shed 8 bases and J 5 bases; nucleotides not matched to a gene: 8. The CDR3 sequence is 13 residues long. Germline lookup yields CDR1 SQVTM and CDR2 ANQGSEA.

The chain links TRBV18 to TRBJ1-1; TRBD1 matches 7 bases. Unmatched junction bases numbered 6, after V lost 3 bases and J lost 5 bases. Germline-derived CDR1 and CDR2 are KGHSH and LQKENI. The CDR3 has 14 residues. This CDR3 reads CASSPRGRDTEAFF. The CDR3 coding sequence is TGTGCCAGCTCACCGAGGGGGCGCGATACTGAAGCTTTCTTT. The whole variable domain, remainder taken from reference TRBV18 and TRBJ1-1, is NAGVMQNPRHLVRRRGQEARLRCSPMKGHSHVYWYRQLPEEGLKFMVYLQKENIIDESGMPKERFSAEFPKEGPSILRIQQVVRGDSAAYFCASSPRGRDTEAFFGQGTRLTVV.

The rearrangement joins TRBV28 to TRBJ1-1, with 9 nucleotides matching TRBD1. The CDR3 covers 15 residues. CDR1 and CDR2 (germline): MDHEN, SYDVKM. V was pared by 4 bases and J by 1 base, with 4 bases of the junction left unmatched. The CDR3 loop is CASSWPGQGNTEAFF. CDR3 DNA: TGTGCCAGCAGTTGGCCGGGACAGGGGAACACTGAAGCTTTCTTT.

About this clone itself: One end of the junction does not line up with germline, which may come from a read error. The chain is built from TRBV6-6 and TRBJ1-5; D unclear. This CDR3 spans 14 amino acids. Looked up from germline, CDR1 is MNHNY and CDR2 is SVGAGI (reference sequence). CDR3 coding DNA: TGTGCCAGCAGTTACTCGGGCCCTAATCAGCACCAGCATTTT. It encodes CASSYSGPNQHQHF.

V and J are TRBV30 and TRBJ2-7; weak D call: TRBD2 (5 bases). This CDR3 has 14 residues. Germline V gene lookup returns CDR1 GTSNPN and CDR2 SVGIG (reference sequence). Trimming cost V 0 bases and J 2 bases, with 11 bases left between them. CDR3 region: CAWSVLLGTYEQYF. The CDR3 nucleotides are TGTGCCTGGAGTGTACTTCTCGGGACCTACGAGCAGTACTTC.

This rearrangement joins TRBV28 to TRBJ1-5; D might be TRBD1 (5 bases). The CDR3 runs 15 residues. Germline V gene data show CDR1 as MDHEN and CDR2 as SYDVKM. V was shortened by 6 bases and J by 7 bases, with 19 bases between the two germline ends. CDR3 amino acids: CASRLPTGSRQPQHF. Written as DNA, the CDR3 is TGTGCCAGCAGACTCCCCACAGGTTCCCGGCAGCCCCAGCATTTT.

The V call is TRBV2, the J call TRBJ1-4; 9 nucleotides align to TRBD1. V lost 7 bases to trimming and J lost 8 bases; unmatched junction nucleotides: 8. The CDR3 loop spans 14 amino acids. Germline V gives CDR1 SNHLY, CDR2 FYNNEI. In DNA, the CDR3 is TGTGCCAGCAATCTGGGACAGGGTTACGAAAAACTGTTTTTT. The encoded protein is CASNLGQGYEKLFF.

The CDR3 DNA follows: TGTGCCTGGAGCGGAGCGGGAGGCGACAATGAGCAGTTCTTC. Its protein is CAWSGAGGDNEQFF. This chain joins TRBV30 and TRBJ2-1; 9 bases match TRBD2. This CDR3 contains 14 residues. Germline CDR1 GTSNPN, CDR2 SVGIG (reference sequence). Trimming at V came to 3 bases and at J to 5 bases, leaving 5 bases not matched to a gene.

V and J are TRBV18 and TRBJ2-1; 7 bases are a match to TRBD2. Germline lookup yields CDR1 KGHSH and CDR2 LQKENI. This CDR3 has 17 residues. The V and J ends lost 0 bases and 8 bases, in that order; junction bases with no gene match: 13. CDR3: CASSPPKPGLGFYEQFF. The CDR3 DNA follows: TGTGCCAGCTCACCACCGAAGCCTGGACTAGGTTTTTATGAGCAGTTCTTC.

The rearrangement joins TRBV30 to TRBJ1-1; no firm D call. The germline gives CDR1 GTSNPN, CDR2 SVGIG (reference sequence). V was clipped by 3 bases and J by 0 bases, with 11 bases between them. The CDR3 is made up of 14 amino acids. The CDR3 DNA reads TGTGCCTGGAGCAACAGTCTTTTGAACACTGAAGCTTTCTTT. This codes for CAWSNSLLNTEAFF.

The chain links TRBV4-1 to TRBJ2-3; possibly TRBD2 for D (5 bases). Germline V gene data show CDR1 as MGHRA and CDR2 as YSYEKL. There are 14 residues in the CDR3. V lost 1 base, J lost 9 bases, and 14 bases lay in between. The CDR3 DNA follows: TGCGCCAGCAGCCAAGGGGAGATGGCTATGACGCAGTATTTT. This sequence encodes CASSQGEMAMTQYF.

This chain links TRBV27 with TRBJ1-1, with TRBD1 matching over 10 bases. CDR3 size: 15 residues. CDR1 is MNHEY, CDR2 SMNVEV, per germline (reference sequence). J was trimmed by 1 base and V by 6 bases; bases with no gene match: 5. The CDR3 DNA reads TGTGCCAGCAGAGTAAGACAGGGGGCGAACACTGAAGCTTTCTTT. It encodes CASRVRQGANTEAFF.

V and J are TRBV25-1 and TRBJ1-1; TRBD1 is a possible D gene (5 bases). This CDR3 has 13 residues. With 3 bases removed from V and 6 bases from J, the gap between germline ends came to 11 bases. Per germline, CDR1 MGHDK and CDR2 SYGVNS. The CDR3 here is CASSEGGAAEAFF. CDR3 DNA sequence: TGTGCCAGCAGTGAGGGTGGGGCAGCTGAAGCTTTCTTT.

The chain is built from TRBV15 and TRBJ1-2, with D hard to call. V was cut by 1 base and J by 3 bases, with 6 bases left in between. This CDR3 region has 13 residues. Germline assignment: CDR1 LNHNV and CDR2 YYDKDF (reference sequence). Here the CDR3 DNA reads TGTGCCACCAGCAGAGGAGATGACTATGGCTACACCTTC. Translated: CATSRGDDYGYTF. Supplemented by reference TRBV15 and TRBJ1-2, the full variable domain reads DAMVIQNPRYQVTQFGKPVTLSCSQTLNHNVMYWYQQKSSQAPKLLFHYYDKDFNNEADTPDNFQSRRPNTSFCFLDIRSPGLGDTAMYLCATSRGDDYGYTFGSGTRLTVV.

The rearrangement joins TRBV29-1 to TRBJ2-2; D call uncertain. V lost 7 bases to trimming and J lost 1 base, with 13 bases between them. CDR1 is SQVTM and CDR2 is ANQGSEA in the germline V gene. The CDR3 loop spans 14 amino acids. The CDR3 bases are TGCAGCGCCCCAGGTTCTGTGAACACCGGGGAGCTGTTTTTT. Its protein is CSAPGSVNTGELFF.

The chain carries TRBV27 and TRBJ2-7, with D tentatively TRBD2 (6 bases). Germline assignment: CDR1 MNHEY and CDR2 SMNVEV (reference sequence). Trimming shortened V by 8 bases and J by 3 bases, and 20 bases separated the two germline ends. The CDR3 extends over 15 amino acids. The CDR3 reads CASRPRVADYYEQYF. The CDR3 DNA sequence: TGTGCCAGCCGACCCAGGGTCGCGGACTACTACGAGCAGTACTTC.

The chain combines TRBV10-3 with TRBJ1-1; 7 nucleotides agree with TRBD1. The CDR3 extends over 13 amino acids. Germline V gene lookup returns CDR1 ENHRY and CDR2 SYGVKD. V shed 7 bases and J 2 bases; nucleotides not matched to a gene: 4. The CDR3 DNA sequence: TGTGCCATCACTTGGGACAGAAACACTGAAGCTTTCTTT. Its translation is CAITWDRNTEAFF.

This chain joins TRBV9 and TRBJ2-1; 11 positions match TRBD2. The CDR3 covers 16 residues. Trimming at V came to 4 bases and at J to 3 bases, leaving 6 bases not matched to a gene. CDR1 and CDR2 (germline): SGDLS, YYNGEE. CDR3 coding DNA: TGTGCCAGCAGCCCTCGGACTAGCGGGTTCTACAATGAGCAGTTCTTC. Its protein product is CASSPRTSGFYNEQFF.

The gene calls are TRBV6-5 and TRBJ2-3, with D perhaps matching TRBD2 (6 bases). V gave up 4 bases and J gave up 3 bases, with 11 bases separating them. CDR3 size: 14 residues. Germline-derived CDR1 and CDR2 are MNHEY and SVGAGI. CDR3 protein: CASSSGGSTDTQYF. The CDR3 nucleotides read TGTGCCAGCAGTTCCGGGGGTTCTACAGATACGCAGTATTTT.

This chain links TRBV5-1 with TRBJ1-4, with TRBD1 identical over 9 bases. The CDR3 runs to 14 residues. Germline loops: CDR1 SGHRS, CDR2 YFSETQ. V lost 5 bases to trimming and J lost 11 bases; unmatched junction nucleotides: 10. CDR3 nucleotides: TGCGCCAGCAGGGGACAGGGAGGCGCGGGGAAACTGTTTTTT. Protein product: CASRGQGGAGKLFF.

The chain is built from TRBV5-1 and TRBJ2-7; 11 bases are a match to TRBD2. There are 17 residues in the CDR3. CDR1 is SGHRS and CDR2 is YFSETQ in the germline V gene. Losses at the gene ends were 2 bases for V and 0 bases for J; bases not matched to a gene: 7. The CDR3: CASSFTWGTSGSYEQYF. Written as DNA, the CDR3 is TGCGCCAGCAGCTTTACATGGGGGACTAGCGGCTCCTACGAGCAGTACTTC.

The V call is TRBV18, the J call TRBJ1-1; D not resolved. V lost 4 bases, J lost 2 bases, and 14 bases lay in between. There are 15 residues in the CDR3. The germline gives CDR1 KGHSH, CDR2 LQKENI. CDR3 nucleotides: TGTGCCAGCTCACGAGAATCGGTCTCCAACACTGAAGCTTTCTTT. The encoded protein is CASSRESVSNTEAFF. The full variable domain, its missing parts supplied by reference TRBV18 and TRBJ1-1, is NAGVMQNPRHLVRRRGQEARLRCSPMKGHSHVYWYRQLPEEGLKFMVYLQKENIIDESGMPKERFSAEFPKEGPSILRIQQVVRGDSAAYFCASSRESVSNTEAFFGQGTRLTVV.

With regard to this clone: Germline is not matched at one junction end, which may reflect a read error. V and J are TRBV18 and TRBJ2-5; 9 nucleotides agree with TRBD2. Germline lookup yields CDR1 KGHSH and CDR2 LQKENI. This CDR3 spans 16 amino acids. The CDR3 is CASAPPGLASLGTQYF. The CDR3, as DNA: TGTGCCAGCGCACCACCGGGACTAGCCTCCTTAGGGACCCAGTACTTC.

The chain joins TRBV5-1 to TRBJ2-3; perhaps TRBD2 as D (6 bases). Trimming took off 3 bases at V and 1 base at J, with 12 bases between the two ends. Per the germline V gene, CDR1 is SGHRS and CDR2 is YFSETQ. The CDR3 spans 15 residues. This CDR3 is CASSSGTSRTDTQYF. For the CDR3, the DNA is TGCGCCAGCAGCTCAGGGACTTCTCGCACAGATACGCAGTATTTT.

The chain uses TRBV6-5 and TRBJ2-1, with D perhaps matching TRBD2 (6 bases). The germline CDR1 and CDR2 sequences are MNHEY and SVGAGI. The CDR3 is made up of 15 amino acids. Trimming left V 0 bases short and J 5 bases short, with 11 bases between. This CDR3 is CASSYSAGRNNEQFF. Here the CDR3 DNA reads TGTGCCAGCAGTTACTCCGCGGGACGGAACAATGAGCAGTTCTTC.